Given below is one T cell receptor (beta chain) in context. Its target is unknown. The authors' processing: Out-of-frame sequences were removed, leaving around 2.2 million distinct TCRbeta sequences. The assay was immunoSEQ multiplex PCR, and TCRdb's table has in-frame clones only and misses some. V and J calls and clone size are given by that table; D and trimming were obtained from the DNA. The table shows tens of thousands of clones, with more than 70% occurring only once. The data were taken from a study of memory CD4+ T cells and cytomegalovirus serostatus. Across the whole study: This sample comes from healthy Belgian adults, several CMV seropositive, around 26 seronegative. Overall study results and limits: Repertoires predicted CMV serostatus with median bootstrapped AUC of about 0.95. CD4+ memory repertoires contained about 40% of the roughly 160 reported CMV TCRbeta sequences.

The sort gate was single viable CD3+CD4+CD8-CD45RO+ cells for memory CD4+ T cells. V was shortened by 0 bases and J by 7 bases, with 9 bases between the two germline ends. CDR1 and CDR2 (germline): SNHLY, FYNNEI. The CDR3 covers 14 residues. The receptor was derived from an adult in good health and CMV-seronegative. The sample was memory CD4+ T cells from blood. This chain uses TRBV2 with TRBJ2-2; D is ambiguous. The CDR3 DNA reads TGTGCCAGCAGTGAAGCGGGGAAGGGCGGGGAGCTGTTTTTT. This encodes CASSEAGKGGELFF.